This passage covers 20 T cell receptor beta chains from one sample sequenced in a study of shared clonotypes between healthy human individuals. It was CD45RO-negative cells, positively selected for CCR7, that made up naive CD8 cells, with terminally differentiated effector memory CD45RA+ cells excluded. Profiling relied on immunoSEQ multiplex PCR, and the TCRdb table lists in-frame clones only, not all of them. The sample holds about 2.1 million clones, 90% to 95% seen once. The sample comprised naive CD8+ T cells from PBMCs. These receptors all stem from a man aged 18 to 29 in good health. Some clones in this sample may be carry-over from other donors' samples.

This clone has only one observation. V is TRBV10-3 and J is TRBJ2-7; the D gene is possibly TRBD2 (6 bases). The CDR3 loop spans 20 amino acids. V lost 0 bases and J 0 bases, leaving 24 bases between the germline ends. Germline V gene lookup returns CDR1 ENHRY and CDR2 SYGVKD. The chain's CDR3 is CAISESRGGTASSSSYEQYF. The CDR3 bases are TGTGCCATCAGTGAGTCTCGGGGAGGAACGGCTTCCTCAAGCTCCTACGAGCAGTACTTC.

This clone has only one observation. CDR3: CASSLLTGNSEQYF. CDR3 nucleotide sequence: TGTGCCAGCAGTCTCCTGACAGGGAACTCCGAGCAGTACTTC. V is TRBV27 and J is TRBJ2-7, with 7 bases that match TRBD1. After removal of 5 bases from V and 6 bases from J, the junction contained 10 bases not matched to a gene. The CDR3 is made up of 14 amino acids. Germline assignment: CDR1 MNHEY and CDR2 SMNVEV (reference sequence).

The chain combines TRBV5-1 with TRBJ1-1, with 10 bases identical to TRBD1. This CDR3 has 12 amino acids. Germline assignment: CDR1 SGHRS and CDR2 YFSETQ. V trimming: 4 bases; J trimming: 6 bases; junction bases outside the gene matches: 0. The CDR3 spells CASSDRGPEAFF. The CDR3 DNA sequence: TGCGCCAGCAGCGACAGGGGGCCTGAAGCTTTCTTT.

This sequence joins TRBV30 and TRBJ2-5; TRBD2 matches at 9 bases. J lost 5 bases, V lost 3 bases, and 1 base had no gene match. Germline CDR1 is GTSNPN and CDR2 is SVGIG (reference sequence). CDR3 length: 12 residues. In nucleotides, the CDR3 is TGTGCCTGGAGCGGACTAGCGGAGACCCAGTACTTC. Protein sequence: CAWSGLAETQYF.

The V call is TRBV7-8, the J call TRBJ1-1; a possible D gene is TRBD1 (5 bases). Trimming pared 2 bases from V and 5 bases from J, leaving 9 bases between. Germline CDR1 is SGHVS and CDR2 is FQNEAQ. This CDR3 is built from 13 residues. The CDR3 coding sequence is TGTGCCAGCAGCTTAAGGGGACGGACTGAAGCTTTCTTT. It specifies CASSLRGRTEAFF.

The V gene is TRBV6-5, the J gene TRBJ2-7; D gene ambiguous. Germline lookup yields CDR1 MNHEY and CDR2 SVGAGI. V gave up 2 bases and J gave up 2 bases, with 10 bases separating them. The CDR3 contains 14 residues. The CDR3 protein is CASSYRRAAYEQYF. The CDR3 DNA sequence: TGTGCCAGCAGTTACAGAAGGGCCGCCTACGAGCAGTACTTC.

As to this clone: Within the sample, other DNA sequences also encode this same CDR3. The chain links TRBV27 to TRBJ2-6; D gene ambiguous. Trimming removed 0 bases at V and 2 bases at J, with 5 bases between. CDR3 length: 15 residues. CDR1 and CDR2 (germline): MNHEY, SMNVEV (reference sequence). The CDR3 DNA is TGTGCCAGCAGTTTATCTGGGCCTGGGGCCAACGTCCTGACTTTC. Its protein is CASSLSGPGANVLTF.

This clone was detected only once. The CDR3 spells CSGLPNTGELFF. For the CDR3, the DNA is TGCAGCGGACTCCCTAACACCGGGGAGCTGTTTTTT. The rearrangement joins TRBV29-1 to TRBJ2-2; D not resolved. Germline CDR1 reads SQVTM; CDR2 reads ANQGSEA. The CDR3 is made up of 12 amino acids. The V end lost 7 bases, the J end lost 2 bases, and 8 bases lay between the germline ends.

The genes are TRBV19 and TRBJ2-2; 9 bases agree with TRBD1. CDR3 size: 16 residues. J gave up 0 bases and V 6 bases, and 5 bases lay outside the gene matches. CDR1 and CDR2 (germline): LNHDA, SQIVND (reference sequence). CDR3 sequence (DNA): TGTGCCAGTAGCATCAACAGGGGGCCGAACACCGGGGAGCTGTTTTTT. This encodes CASSINRGPNTGELFF.

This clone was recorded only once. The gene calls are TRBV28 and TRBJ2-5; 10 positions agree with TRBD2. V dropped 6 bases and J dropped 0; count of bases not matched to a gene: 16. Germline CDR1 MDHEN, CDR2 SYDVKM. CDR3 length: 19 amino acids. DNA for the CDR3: TGTGCCAGCAGCGCGTTGGGGCCCCTAGCGGGAGTTCACCAAGAGACCCAGTACTTC. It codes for CASSALGPLAGVHQETQYF.

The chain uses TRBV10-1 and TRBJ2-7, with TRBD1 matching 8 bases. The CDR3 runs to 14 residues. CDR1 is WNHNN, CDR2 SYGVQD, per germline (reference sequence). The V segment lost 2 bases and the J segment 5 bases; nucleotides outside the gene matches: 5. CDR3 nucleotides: TGCGCCAGCAGTGAGAGGACAGGGTCCCACGAGCAGTACTTC. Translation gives CASSERTGSHEQYF.

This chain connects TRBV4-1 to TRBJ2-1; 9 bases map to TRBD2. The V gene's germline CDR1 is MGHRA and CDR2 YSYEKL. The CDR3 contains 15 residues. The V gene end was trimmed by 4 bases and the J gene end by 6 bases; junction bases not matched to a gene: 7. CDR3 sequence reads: CASSRRLAEVNEQFF. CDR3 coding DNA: TGCGCCAGCAGCCGCCGACTAGCGGAAGTCAATGAGCAGTTCTTC.

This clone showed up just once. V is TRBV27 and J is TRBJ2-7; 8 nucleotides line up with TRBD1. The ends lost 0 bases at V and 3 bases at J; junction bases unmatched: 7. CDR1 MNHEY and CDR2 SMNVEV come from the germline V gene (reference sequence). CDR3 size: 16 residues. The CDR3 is CASSLSTGAKYYEQYF. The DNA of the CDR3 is TGTGCCAGCAGTTTATCGACAGGGGCCAAATACTACGAGCAGTACTTC.

CDR3 sequence (DNA): TGTGCCAGCAGTTCTCCCAGGGGGTGGCAAGAGACCCAGTACTTC. This sequence encodes CASSSPRGWQETQYF. The chain couples TRBV28 to TRBJ2-5; 7 bases match TRBD1. Germline loops: CDR1 MDHEN, CDR2 SYDVKM. The CDR3 totals 15 residues. V shed 4 bases, J shed 2 bases, and the junction held 7 bases outside the gene matches.

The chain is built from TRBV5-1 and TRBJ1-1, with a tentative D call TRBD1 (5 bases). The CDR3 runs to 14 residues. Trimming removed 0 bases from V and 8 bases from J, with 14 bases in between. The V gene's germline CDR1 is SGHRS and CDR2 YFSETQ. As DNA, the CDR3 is TGCGCCAGCAGCTTGGATGCCTCAGGGACCGAAGCTTTCTTT. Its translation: CASSLDASGTEAFF.

The CDR3 protein is CASSYFYGYTF. In DNA, the CDR3 is TGTGCCAGCAGTTATTTCTATGGCTACACCTTC. This sequence joins TRBV6-1 and TRBJ1-2; D is unresolved. CDR3 size: 11 residues. Trimming removed 5 bases at V and 4 bases at J, with 5 bases between. Germline-derived CDR1 and CDR2 are MNHNS and SASEGT.

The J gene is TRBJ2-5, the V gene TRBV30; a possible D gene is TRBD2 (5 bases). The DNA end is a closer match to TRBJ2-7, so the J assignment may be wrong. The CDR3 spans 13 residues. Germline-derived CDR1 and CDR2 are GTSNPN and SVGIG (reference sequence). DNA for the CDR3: TGTGCCTGGAGTGTACGAGGGCGAGACGAGCAGTACTTC. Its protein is CAWSVRGRDEQYF.

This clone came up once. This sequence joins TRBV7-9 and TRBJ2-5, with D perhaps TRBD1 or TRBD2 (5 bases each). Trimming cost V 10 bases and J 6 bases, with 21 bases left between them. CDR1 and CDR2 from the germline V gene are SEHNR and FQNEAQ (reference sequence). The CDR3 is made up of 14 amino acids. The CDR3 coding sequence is TGTGCCATAGAACCGGGACCCGCGGGTCAGACCCAGTACTTC. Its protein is CAIEPGPAGQTQYF.

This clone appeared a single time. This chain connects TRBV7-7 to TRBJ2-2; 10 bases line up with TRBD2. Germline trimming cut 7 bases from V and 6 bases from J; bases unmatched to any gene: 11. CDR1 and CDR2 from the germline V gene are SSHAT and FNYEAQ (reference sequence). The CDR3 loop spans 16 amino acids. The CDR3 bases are TGTGCCAGCACCCCTGAGCCAGCGGGAGGGTCCGGGGAGCTGTTTTTT. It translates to CASTPEPAGGSGELFF.

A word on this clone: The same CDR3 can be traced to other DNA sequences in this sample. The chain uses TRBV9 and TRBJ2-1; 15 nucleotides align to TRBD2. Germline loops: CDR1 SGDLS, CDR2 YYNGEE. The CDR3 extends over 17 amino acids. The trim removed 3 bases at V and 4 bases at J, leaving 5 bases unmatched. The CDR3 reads CASSAGLAGGPYNEQFF. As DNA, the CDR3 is TGTGCCAGCAGCGCTGGACTAGCGGGAGGGCCATACAATGAGCAGTTCTTC.